Below are 30 T cell receptor beta chains sequenced from a single sample in a study of OX40 agonist ivuxolimab in advanced cancers. Using immunoSEQ multiplex PCR, the repertoire was profiled, and TCRdb retains in-frame clones only, with some absent. The sample includes about 46,000 clones, about 79% seen only once; the top ten take less than 2%. The source material was CD4+ or CD8+ T cells sorted from blood, sampled in a trial of the OX40 agonist ivuxolimab. All receptors come from an adult with an advanced solid tumor such as melanoma, head and neck, liver or kidney cancer.

The chain has TRBV11-2 and TRBJ2-5; D is possibly TRBD2 (7 bases). V lost 0 bases, J lost 7 bases, and 12 bases lay in between. CDR3 length: 14 residues. In germline, CDR1 is SGHAT, CDR2 FQNNGV. For the CDR3, the DNA is TGTGCCAGCAGCTTAGAAGGGGGGGCGGGGACCCAGTACTTC. It translates to CASSLEGGAGTQYF.

This clone was observed a handful of times. The identical CDR3 is also encoded by other nucleotide sequences in the sample. The chain combines TRBV9 with TRBJ2-5; a possible D gene is TRBD1 (5 bases). Germline V gene lookup returns CDR1 SGDLS and CDR2 YYNGEE. Trimming pared 1 base from V and 5 bases from J, leaving 12 bases between. The CDR3 is 14 amino acids. The CDR3 is CASSVFQGSETQYF. CDR3 coding DNA: TGTGCCAGCAGCGTATTCCAGGGATCGGAGACCCAGTACTTC.

V usage is TRBV19 and J usage is TRBJ2-5; tentative D call: TRBD1 (6 bases). The CDR3 is 15 amino acids. Germline CDR1 LNHDA, CDR2 SQIVND (reference sequence). The germline V and J ends were trimmed by 1 base and 2 bases, with 11 bases remaining between them. The CDR3 protein is CASSIGGTQQETQYF. The DNA of the CDR3 is TGTGCCAGTAGTATAGGTGGGACACAACAAGAGACCCAGTACTTC.

Written as DNA, the CDR3 is TGTGCCAGCAGCTGGGGACAAGGCAATTCACCCCTCCACTTT. Translating it yields CASSWGQGNSPLHF. The chain employs TRBV5-6 and TRBJ1-6; perhaps TRBD1 as D (6 bases). The CDR3 contains 14 residues. In germline, CDR1 is SGHDT, CDR2 YYEEEE. V was cut by 3 bases and J by 7 bases, with 11 bases left in between.

The table lists this clone with a few counts. This sequence joins TRBV18 and TRBJ1-5, with 7 bases aligning to TRBD1. This CDR3 has 15 residues. Germline V gene sequence: CDR1 KGHSH, CDR2 LQKENI. The trim removed 3 bases at V and 4 bases at J, leaving 6 bases unmatched. CDR3 loop: CASSPQGVGNQPQHF. The DNA of the CDR3 is TGTGCCAGCTCACCCCAGGGGGTCGGAAATCAGCCCCAGCATTTT.

The chain employs TRBV5-1 and TRBJ2-2; either TRBD1 or TRBD2 may fit D (5 bases each). V was cut by 0 bases and J by 2 bases, with 11 bases left in between. Germline V gene data show CDR1 as SGHRS and CDR2 as YFSETQ. This CDR3 is 16 amino acids long. For the CDR3, the DNA is TGCGCCAGCAGCTTGGGGGACGGTACTAACACCGGGGAGCTGTTTTTT. Translating gives CASSLGDGTNTGELFF.

The chain employs TRBV10-3 and TRBJ1-5; TRBD1 aligns across 7 bases. CDR3 length: 15 residues. J lost 6 bases, V lost 0 bases, and 5 bases had no gene match. CDR1 is ENHRY, CDR2 SYGVKD, per germline. This chain's CDR3 is CAISESGQGGQPQHF. CDR3 coding DNA: TGTGCCATCAGTGAGTCGGGGCAGGGGGGTCAGCCCCAGCATTTT.

The CDR3 loop reads CSAAQGEKLFF. The CDR3, as DNA: TGCAGTGCTGCCCAAGGGGAAAAACTGTTTTTT. The chain has TRBV20-1 and TRBJ1-4; D is undetermined. Trimming stripped 5 bases from V and 8 bases from J, with 9 bases between. This CDR3 has 11 amino acids. Germline lookup yields CDR1 DFQATT and CDR2 SNEGSKA (reference sequence).

The V call is TRBV19, the J call TRBJ2-7; D call uncertain. There are 17 residues in the CDR3. Per germline, CDR1 LNHDA and CDR2 SQIVND (reference sequence). V lost 3 bases and J lost 0, with 18 bases in between. CDR3 in DNA: TGTGCCAGTAGTATGGGCCAGAGCAGGTCGTACTCCTACGAGCAGTACTTC. Residues: CASSMGQSRSYSYEQYF.

The rearrangement links TRBV7-9 to TRBJ1-1, with TRBD1 identical over 8 bases. V lost 6 bases, J lost 6 bases, and 15 bases stayed unmatched. This CDR3 contains 16 residues. CDR1 and CDR2 (germline): SEHNR, FQNEAQ (reference sequence). The CDR3 sequence is CASRTDGYRGKAEAFF. The CDR3 nucleotides are TGTGCCAGCAGGACCGATGGGTACAGGGGGAAGGCTGAAGCTTTCTTT.

In regard to this clone: A junction boundary mismatches the germline segment, possibly from a read error. The chain has TRBV6-5 and TRBJ1-2, with D unresolved. The CDR3 extends over 13 amino acids. From germline, CDR1 is MNHEY and CDR2 SVGAGI. CDR3 loop: CAGSSGLFGMVTF. The CDR3 region has the DNA TGTGCCGGCAGTTCTGGCCTGTTCGGGATGGTCACCTTC.

The chain combines TRBV5-4 with TRBJ2-5, with 7 bases fitting TRBD2. Germline V gene data show CDR1 as SGHNT and CDR2 as YYREEE (reference sequence). The CDR3 consists of 18 residues. Losses at the gene ends were 0 bases for V and 4 bases for J; bases not matched to a gene: 15. The CDR3 DNA reads TGTGCCAGCAGCTTGGCTGTGGCTAGCGGACCCACGGGAGAGACCCAGTACTTC. It specifies CASSLAVASGPTGETQYF.

The chain has TRBV2 and TRBJ2-6, with 7 positions matching TRBD1. Looked up from germline, CDR1 is SNHLY and CDR2 is FYNNEI. V lost 3 bases, J lost 2 bases, and 1 base stayed unmatched. The CDR3 has 15 amino acids. The CDR3 loop reads CASSEQGAGANVLTF. As DNA, the CDR3 is TGTGCCAGCAGTGAGCAGGGGGCTGGGGCCAACGTCCTGACTTTC.

The rearrangement uses TRBV6-6 and TRBJ2-1; either TRBD1 or TRBD2 may fit D (5 bases each). The CDR3 spans 15 residues. The germline gives CDR1 MNHNY, CDR2 SVGAGI (reference sequence). V was clipped by 6 bases and J by 0 bases, with 12 bases between them. This CDR3 reads CASSGDLSSYNEQFF. The CDR3 DNA follows: TGTGCCAGCAGCGGGGACCTGTCCTCCTACAATGAGCAGTTCTTC.

This clone has only one observation. The chain recombines TRBV5-4 with TRBJ2-7; no clear D gene. V lost 0 bases and J lost 5, with 15 bases in between. This CDR3 has 15 amino acids. CDR1 and CDR2 from the germline V gene are SGHNT and YYREEE (reference sequence). CDR3 sequence reads: CASSLDSSPSNEQYF. Here the CDR3 DNA reads TGTGCCAGCAGCTTGGACTCCTCTCCATCTAACGAGCAGTACTTC. Full variable domain (missing parts from reference TRBV5-4 and TRBJ2-7): ETGVTQSPTHLIKTRGQQVTLRCSSQSGHNTVSWYQQALGQGPQFIFQYYREEENGRGNFPPRFSGLQFPNYSSELNVNALELDDSALYLCASSLDSSPSNEQYFGPGTRLTVT.

The V call is TRBV12-2, the J call TRBJ1-2. TRBV12-2 has pseudogene status. This CDR3 region has 12 residues. CDR3 nucleotide sequence: TGTGCAAGTCGCTTGGTGGACCATGGCTACACCTTC. Protein: CASRLVDHGYTF.

This clone was detected only a few times. This chain links TRBV5-1 with TRBJ1-3; D is ambiguous. CDR3 size: 15 residues. V lost 0 bases to trimming and J lost 0 bases, with 7 bases between them. Germline V lookup: CDR1 SGHRS, CDR2 YFSETQ. CDR3 protein: CASSLAASSGNTIYF. The CDR3 nucleotides are TGCGCCAGCAGCTTGGCCGCGAGCTCTGGAAACACCATATATTTT.

The chain employs TRBV30 and TRBJ2-7; D unclear. Germline CDR1 and CDR2: GTSNPN and SVGIG (reference sequence). V lost 3 bases and J 0 bases, leaving 12 bases between the germline ends. The CDR3 totals 14 residues. This chain's CDR3 is CAWSPPPGSYEQYF. CDR3 DNA: TGTGCCTGGAGCCCCCCACCGGGCTCCTACGAGCAGTACTTC.

CDR3 sequence: CASSIRGSSSYNEQFF. In nucleotides, the CDR3 is TGTGCCAGTAGTATTCGGGGGTCAAGCTCCTACAATGAGCAGTTCTTC. The rearrangement uses TRBV19 and TRBJ2-1, with D perhaps matching TRBD2 (6 bases). Germline CDR1 and CDR2: LNHDA and SQIVND (reference sequence). The CDR3 consists of 16 residues. Between the trimmed V and J ends, which lost 3 bases and 0 bases, there was a span of 12 bases. Full variable domain (outside the CDR3, taken from reference TRBV19 and TRBJ2-1): DGGITQSPKYLFRKEGQNVTLSCEQNLNHDAMYWYRQDPGQGLRLIYYSQIVNDFQKGDIAEGYSVSREKKESFPLTVTSAQKNPTAFYLCASSIRGSSSYNEQFFGPGTRLTVL.

The chain links TRBV2 to TRBJ2-1; D gene ambiguous. The germline V gene has CDR1 SNHLY and CDR2 FYNNEI. Trimming took 1 base from V and 4 from J, leaving 8 bases between them. This CDR3 is built from 14 residues. CDR3 loop: CASSEGANYNEQFF. The CDR3 coding sequence is TGTGCCAGCAGTGAAGGGGCTAATTACAATGAGCAGTTCTTC.

This clone was seen a single time. The chain combines TRBV5-1 with TRBJ1-5, with a possible D match to TRBD1 (5 bases). The V end lost 2 bases, the J end lost 1 base, and 10 bases lay between the germline ends. Germline V gives CDR1 SGHRS, CDR2 YFSETQ. This CDR3 region has 15 residues. DNA for the CDR3: TGCGCCAGCAGCTTAGGGCAGGGAAGCAATCAGCCCCAGCATTTT. Its translation: CASSLGQGSNQPQHF. Together with reference TRBV5-1 and TRBJ1-5, the CDR3 gives the full variable domain: KAGVTQTPRYLIKTRGQQVTLSCSPISGHRSVSWYQQTPGQGLQFLFEYFSETQRNKGNFPGRFSGRQFSNSRSEMNVSTLELGDSALYLCASSLGQGSNQPQHFGDGTRLSIL.

V gene TRBV19 combines with J gene TRBJ1-5, with unresolved D. CDR3 length: 15 residues. V lost 1 base and J lost 3, with 10 bases in between. Germline CDR1 and CDR2: LNHDA and SQIVND (reference sequence). The CDR3 sequence: CASSIGDMINQPQHF. Here the CDR3 DNA reads TGTGCCAGTAGTATAGGAGACATGATCAATCAGCCCCAGCATTTT. The variable domain in full, completed from reference TRBV19 and TRBJ1-5, reads DGGITQSPKYLFRKEGQNVTLSCEQNLNHDAMYWYRQDPGQGLRLIYYSQIVNDFQKGDIAEGYSVSREKKESFPLTVTSAQKNPTAFYLCASSIGDMINQPQHFGDGTRLSIL.

The chain links TRBV9 to TRBJ1-4; 9 nucleotides align to TRBD1. Germline assignment: CDR1 SGDLS and CDR2 YYNGEE. Trimming cost V 0 bases and J 8 bases; bases outside gene matches: 5. The CDR3 extends over 15 amino acids. The CDR3 protein is CASSVGDRAREKLFF. In DNA, the CDR3 is TGTGCCAGCAGCGTAGGGGACAGGGCCCGGGAAAAACTGTTTTTT.

The DNA for the CDR3 is TGTGCCAGCAGTTACGAGGGGGATTATGGCTACACCTTC. This translates into CASSYEGDYGYTF. The V call is TRBV6-6, the J call TRBJ1-2; D is perhaps TRBD1 (6 bases). The CDR3 covers 13 residues. V lost 2 bases to trimming and J lost 5 bases, with 9 bases between them. CDR1 and CDR2 from the germline V gene are MNHNY and SVGAGI (reference sequence).

This clone was detected only once. The chain joins TRBV7-9 to TRBJ1-1; possible D gene TRBD1, 6 bases. This CDR3 has 12 amino acids. The ends were cut back, 3 bases at V and 9 bases at J, with 11 bases in the middle. CDR1 is SEHNR and CDR2 is FQNEAQ in the germline V gene (reference sequence). The DNA for the CDR3 is TGTGCCAGCAGCTTGGGACAACGCCAAGCTTTCTTT. It translates to CASSLGQRQAFF.

As concerns this clone: One end of the junction does not line up with germline, which may come from a read error. The chain couples TRBV7-7 to TRBJ2-7; TRBD1 agrees at 8 bases. The CDR3 covers 15 residues. CDR1 is SSHAT and CDR2 is FNYEAQ in the germline V gene (reference sequence). The CDR3, as DNA: TGTGCTAGCAGCTTAGCGGCAGGGGGCTTTGGCGAGCAGTACTTC. Translation gives CASSLAAGGFGEQYF.

The J gene is TRBJ1-2, the V gene TRBV19; maybe TRBD1 (6 bases). The germline CDR1 and CDR2 sequences are LNHDA and SQIVND (reference sequence). This CDR3 is 15 amino acids long. The V and J ends lost 5 bases and 4 bases respectively, with 17 bases between them. The CDR3 loop reads CASSLRGRGVYGYTF. Written as DNA, the CDR3 is TGTGCCAGTAGTCTCAGGGGACGCGGGGTCTATGGCTACACCTTC.

This clone appeared once. The V gene is TRBV6-6, the J gene TRBJ1-4; D unresolved. The CDR3 runs 15 residues. V lost 2 bases and J 3 bases, leaving 10 bases between the germline ends. Looked up from germline, CDR1 is MNHNY and CDR2 is SVGAGI (reference sequence). The CDR3 spells CASSYERAPNEKLFF. As DNA, the CDR3 is TGTGCCAGCAGTTACGAGAGGGCCCCTAATGAAAAACTGTTTTTT.

As DNA, the CDR3 is TGTGCCAGCAGCCCGGGAGAAACAGGGAACACTGAAGCTTTCTTT. Translation gives CASSPGETGNTEAFF. V is TRBV9 and J is TRBJ1-1; weak D call: TRBD1 (5 bases). CDR3 length equals 15 residues. The V end lost 4 bases, the J end lost 1 base, and 14 bases lay between the germline ends. CDR1 SGDLS and CDR2 YYNGEE come from the germline V gene. The full variable domain, rest sourced from reference TRBV9 and TRBJ1-1, is DSGVTQTPKHLITATGQRVTLRCSPRSGDLSVYWYQQSLDQGLQFLIQYYNGEERAKGNILERFSAQQFPDLHSELNLSSLELGDSALYFCASSPGETGNTEAFFGQGTRLTVV.

V is TRBV5-1 and J is TRBJ2-7, with 8 bases matching TRBD1. This CDR3 has 14 residues. With 0 bases clipped from V and 6 bases from J, the junction kept 5 bases outside the gene matches. The germline gives CDR1 SGHRS, CDR2 YFSETQ. The CDR3 DNA is TGCGCCAGCAGCTTGGCACAGGGGGTCGGCGAGCAGTACTTC. Protein: CASSLAQGVGEQYF.